This TCR beta chain was documented in a study of blood T cells in healthy people across ages. Study details: For every two T cells, template switching captured about one barcoded beta molecule.

PBMCs were isolated at a quantity of at least 6.5 million per sample. The table lists this clonotype with a few counts. Its target is not known. Findings and limits, study-wide: Measured against age, TCR beta diversity per million T cells decreased in a roughly linear manner. The CMV status of each donor remained undetermined, and this could have confounded shifts in expanded clonotypes.

Sample-barcoded 5' priming and a J-beta primer mix drove a second PCR of about 6 to 12 cycles. One entry per CDR3 protein results from TCRdb running MiXCR on the 5' RACE reads. This repertoire shows 790,000 or so distinct CDR3 sequences, approximately 60% found once; its top ten account for roughly 24%. The source is a man in his forties in good health. Specimen: blood.

CDR3 region: CASRFDETQYF. Here the CDR3 DNA reads TGTGCCAGTAGGTTCGATGAGACCCAGTACTTC. The rearrangement uses TRBV19 and TRBJ2-5; no clear D. Germline values: CDR1 LNHDA, CDR2 SQIVND (reference sequence). CDR3 size: 11 residues. Trimming left V 6 bases short and J 5 bases short, with 7 bases between.